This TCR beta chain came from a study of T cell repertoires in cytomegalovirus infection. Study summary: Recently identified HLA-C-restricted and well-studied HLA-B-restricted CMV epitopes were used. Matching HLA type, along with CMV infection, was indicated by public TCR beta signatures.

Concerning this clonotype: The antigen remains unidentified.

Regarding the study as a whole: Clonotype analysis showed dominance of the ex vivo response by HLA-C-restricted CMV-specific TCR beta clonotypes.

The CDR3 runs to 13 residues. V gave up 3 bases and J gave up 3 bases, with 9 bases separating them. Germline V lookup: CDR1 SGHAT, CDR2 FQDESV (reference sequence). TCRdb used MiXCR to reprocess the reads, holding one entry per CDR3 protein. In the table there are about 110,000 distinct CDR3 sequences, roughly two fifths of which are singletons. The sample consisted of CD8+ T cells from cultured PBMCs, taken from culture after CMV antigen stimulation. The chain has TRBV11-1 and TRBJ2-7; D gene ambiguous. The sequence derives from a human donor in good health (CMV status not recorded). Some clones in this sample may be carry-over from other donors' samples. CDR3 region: CASSFSLGYEQYF. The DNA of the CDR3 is TGTGCCAGCAGCTTCTCTTTGGGCTACGAGCAGTACTTC. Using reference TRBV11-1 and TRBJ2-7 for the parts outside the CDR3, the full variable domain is EAEVAQSPRYKITEKSQAVAFWCDPISGHATLYWYRQILGQGPELLVQFQDESVVDDSQLPKDRFSAERLKGVDSTLKIQPAELGDSAMYLCASSFSLGYEQYFGPGTRLTVT.